The clone carrying this T cell receptor beta chain was counted between two and nine times. The data were obtained in a study of CD8+ T cells in alopecia areata. RNA was extracted and reverse transcribed into cDNA as the sequencing template. Using immunoSEQ multiplex PCR, the repertoire was profiled, and TCRdb retains in-frame clones only, with some absent. This table has 11,000 or so clones, 61% appearing once. Researchers took lesional scalp punch biopsies and peripheral blood from people who were alopecia areata patients. The sequencing sample was made of skin. This clonotype was obtained from a human donor with alopecia areata.

CDR3 protein: CASSATGPGANVLTF. Written as DNA, the CDR3 is TGTGCCAGCAGTGCCACCGGGCCTGGGGCCAACGTCCTGACTTTC. The chain carries TRBV2 and TRBJ2-6, with no clear D. Trimming took off 4 bases at V and 2 bases at J, with 9 bases between the two ends. From germline, CDR1 is SNHLY and CDR2 FYNNEI. CDR3 length: 15 amino acids.